This entry is about one T cell receptor (beta chain). Its antigen remains unidentified. No much larger clonotype is one base removed from it; base qualities were not supplied. CDR1 MNHEY and CDR2 SVGAGI were looked up in the germline V gene. After removal of 9 bases from V and 3 bases from J, the junction retains 10 bases not matched to a gene. Reading from cysteine to phenylalanine, the CDR3 counts 15 amino acids. The CDR3 DNA has 45 bases and is translated from base 1. The time point label for this specimen denotes: baseline before first vaccination. Samples from vaccinated people were obtained from the UK trials COV001 and COV002, which included a single-blind randomized controlled phase 2/3 trial of AZD1222 (ChAdOx1 nCoV-19) in healthy adults. For TCRbeta chain sequencing, PBMC samples were collected from trial participants at day 0 and at day 28 after the second dose. The data originate from a study of T cell responses to AZD1222 COVID-19 vaccine (dated by TCRdb to about 2021). With respect to the entire study: AZD1222 recipients given second doses at about 4 weeks or at about 12 weeks were pooled, since spike-specific TCR depth and breadth were not found to differ between the two schedules. TCR sequencing was performed for fewer than 250 trial participants, of whom some 200 were given two doses of AZD1222 and about 25 were given two doses of MenACWY control vaccine. Trial participants were enrolled by age into subgroups of 18-55, 56-69 and 70-plus years, and around 140, 26 and 57 TCR-sequenced participants, respectively, were included in these subgroups.

The CDR3 regions of human TCRbeta chains were analyzed by immunosequencing. As for how the authors treated the data: TCRs in the repertoires were compared against a reference library of SARS-CoV-2-specific TCRs that had been generated with the MIRA antigen-specificity platform. Breadth meant the fraction of unique TCRs that were SARS-CoV-2-associated, whereas depth meant the fraction of total T cells that were SARS-CoV-2-associated. Using the MIRA data, each spike-specific TCR was assigned both to the spike region to which the TCR was reactive and to a CD4 or CD8 class. Log10-transformed breadth and depth values were compared by one-way ANOVA with Sidak's multiple comparisons tests. TCRdb mirrors the immuneACCESS table, restricted to in-frame sequences. Some clones are absent from its copies; in checked studies, under half trace to an unresolved V gene, and the reason for the others is unknown. V and J calls plus clone size are reproduced from that table; the DNA served to infer D and trimming. This sample lists about 57,000 clones; roughly 87% were detected once. Roughly 19% of the sample lies in the top ten.

Beyond this particular receptor, the publication reports: Epitopes outside the regions mutated in the B.1.351 and B.1.1.7 variants were reportedly recognized by nearly half of the unique spike-specific TCRs. The 56-69-year group was small, and its depth increase did not reach significance, likely because of low power. Participants were mostly white British, with more females than males. The authors suggested clonal diversity may have been underestimated. CD4 TCRs associated with the vaccine covered the entire spike protein, and the dominant responses were in regions 160-218 and 743-854. A significant rise in spike-specific TCR breadth and depth was observed after two AZD1222 doses relative to day 0 and relative to MenACWY recipients. Because no day 14 peak-response samples were available, the repertoires could be characterized only after the peak T cell response. Conclusions about previously exposed vaccinees are limited, since just five or six AZD1222 recipients were seropositive for SARS-CoV-2 at baseline.

The rearrangement combines TRBV6-5 with TRBJ2-3; TRBD2 lines up with 9 middle nucleotides. The sequence derives from an adult in good health. This specimen was peripheral blood, taken on day 0 of AZD1222 vaccination. This receptor has the CDR3 CASVAGGGVTDTQYF. Read as DNA, the sequence is TGTGCCAGTGTCGCTGGCGGGGGGGTTACAGATACGCAGTATTTT.